This T cell receptor (beta chain) was captured in a study of T cells in Graves' hyperthyroidism and ophthalmopathy. Study-level findings and limits: Most expanded thyroid clonotypes above 0.001 also appeared in blood.

Those with hyperthyroidism were 18 to 65 years old, newly diagnosed, and ill for under 2 months. PBMCs came from about 10 ml fresh peripheral blood. Researchers amplified the TCR beta CDR3 regions from RNA transcripts. Initially, a first-round RT-PCR of the TCR CDR3 employed the HTBI primer set. TCRdb passed the multiplex PCR reads through MiXCR, listing each CDR3 protein once. The repertoire has about 480,000 distinct CDR3 sequences, 14% of them found once; the top ten carry 15% to 20%. This clonotype was seen ten or more times. The antigen remains unidentified. Per germline, CDR1 SGHRS and CDR2 YFSETQ. The CDR3 is made up of 14 amino acids. V gave up 2 bases and J gave up 3 bases, with 9 bases separating them.

The specimen was blood. The genes are TRBV5-1 and TRBJ2-1; the D gene is possibly TRBD2 (5 bases). The sequence was collected from a woman younger than 35 with Graves' hyperthyroidism. The CDR3 DNA reads as TGCGCCAGCAGCTTATCCGACTACTACAATGAGCAGTTCTTC. This encodes CASSLSDYYNEQFF.